The 20 T cell receptor beta chains below all came from one sample that was sequenced in a study of CD8+ T cells in alopecia areata. Sequencing relied on a cDNA template that was reverse transcribed from extracted RNA. The data were produced by immunoSEQ multiplex PCR, yet TCRdb's version contains in-frame clones alone and is incomplete. The sample holds under 95,000 clones, just over 70% seen once. The sample's treatment: oral pan-JAK inhibitor, 5-10 mg twice daily. The starting material was CD8+ T cells sorted from blood, obtained at roughly week 45, from a patient treated with tofacitinib. These receptors were obtained from a human donor with alopecia areata.

CDR3 sequence reads: CASSQELQGNYGYTF. In nucleotides, the CDR3 is TGCGCCAGCAGCCAAGAGCTACAGGGGAACTATGGCTACACCTTC. This chain joins TRBV4-3 and TRBJ1-2; TRBD1 matches at 7 bases. The V segment lost 0 bases and the J segment 2 bases; nucleotides outside the gene matches: 3. Germline CDR1 and CDR2: LGHNA and YSLEER. The CDR3 length is 15 residues.

The CDR3 DNA reads TGCGCCAGCAGCCTTTCTTCCGAAGATACGCAGTATTTT. As protein: CASSLSSEDTQYF. This chain uses TRBV4-3 with TRBJ2-3; D uncertain. This CDR3 is built from 13 residues. CDR1 LGHNA and CDR2 YSLEER come from the germline V gene. Between the trimmed V and J ends, which lost 4 bases and 5 bases, there was a span of 10 bases.

The V and J genes are TRBV4-3 and TRBJ1-1; tentative D call: TRBD1 (6 bases). This CDR3 region has 14 residues. The ends were cut back, 4 bases at V and 0 bases at J, with 9 bases in the middle. Germline CDR1 LGHNA, CDR2 YSLEER. The CDR3 nucleotides read TGCGCCAGCAGCCCTGACAGGATGAACACTGAAGCTTTCTTT. Amino acids: CASSPDRMNTEAFF.

The V gene is TRBV13, the J gene TRBJ1-4; no reliable D call. The CDR3 is made up of 14 amino acids. V lost 5 bases to trimming and J lost 0 bases, with 7 bases between them. Germline-derived CDR1 and CDR2 are PRHDT and FYEKMQ (reference sequence). The CDR3: CASSPPSTNEKLFF. In nucleotides, the CDR3 is TGTGCCAGCAGCCCTCCGTCAACTAATGAAAAACTGTTTTTT.

This clone was counted between two and nine times. The chain links TRBV11-1 to TRBJ2-7; no firm D call. Per the germline V gene, CDR1 is SGHAT and CDR2 is FQDESV (reference sequence). This CDR3 is built from 13 residues. V gave up 0 bases and J gave up 5 bases, with 8 bases separating them. The CDR3 loop reads CASSLAVANEQYF. CDR3 DNA: TGTGCCAGCAGCTTAGCGGTGGCCAACGAGCAGTACTTC. Filled out from reference TRBV11-1 and TRBJ2-7, the complete variable domain reads EAEVAQSPRYKITEKSQAVAFWCDPISGHATLYWYRQILGQGPELLVQFQDESVVDDSQLPKDRFSAERLKGVDSTLKIQPAELGDSAMYLCASSLAVANEQYFGPGTRLTVT.

This clone showed up just a few times. This chain connects TRBV4-3 to TRBJ1-6; perhaps TRBD1 as D (5 bases). The CDR3 has 15 amino acids. CDR1 and CDR2 (germline): LGHNA, YSLEER. Trimming shortened V by 4 bases and J by 5 bases, and 12 bases separated the two germline ends. CDR3 sequence reads: CASSRAGRNNSPLHF. The CDR3 DNA reads as TGCGCCAGCAGCCGAGCGGGGCGGAATAATTCACCCCTCCACTTT.

This clone was recorded only once. In DNA form, the CDR3 reads TGCAGCGCTCGACTAGATAATGAGCAGTTCTTC. The encoded protein is CSARLDNEQFF. This sequence joins TRBV29-1 and TRBJ2-1, with TRBD2 as a possible D gene (6 bases). Germline lookup yields CDR1 SQVTM and CDR2 ANQGSEA. The V gene lost 7 bases and the J gene lost 7 bases, with 11 bases spanning the gap. This CDR3 has 11 residues.

The chain has TRBV5-5 and TRBJ2-7, with 9 nucleotides matching TRBD1. The CDR3 consists of 15 residues. The ends lost 4 bases at V and 2 bases at J; junction bases unmatched: 7. The germline V gene has CDR1 SGHKS and CDR2 YYEKEE (reference sequence). CDR3 sequence reads: CASSPGTGPAYEQYF. The CDR3 region has the DNA TGTGCCAGCAGCCCCGGGACAGGGCCAGCCTACGAGCAGTACTTC.

This sequence joins TRBV30 and TRBJ1-1; 8 bases map to TRBD1. Germline CDR1 and CDR2: GTSNPN and SVGIG (reference sequence). This CDR3 comprises 13 residues. With V trimmed by 1 base and J by 5 bases, 3 bases remained unmatched. The CDR3 DNA follows: TGTGCCTGGAGTGCTACAGGGGGGACTGAAGCTTTCTTT. Protein: CAWSATGGTEAFF.

This chain uses TRBV19 with TRBJ2-3, with no clear D. Germline values: CDR1 LNHDA, CDR2 SQIVND (reference sequence). V was cut by 9 bases and J by 5 bases, with 24 bases left in between. CDR3 length: 16 amino acids. As DNA, the CDR3 is TGTGCCAGCCGCGGTAGACATACCCATTATCAAGATACGCAGTATTTT. The encoded protein is CASRGRHTHYQDTQYF.

The chain uses TRBV30 and TRBJ2-2; D is perhaps TRBD2 (5 bases). Trimming cost V 2 bases and J 0 bases, with 10 bases left between them. The CDR3 covers 15 residues. CDR1 GTSNPN and CDR2 SVGIG come from the germline V gene (reference sequence). Here the CDR3 DNA reads TGTGCCTGGAGTCCTCTAGCCACGAACACCGGGGAGCTGTTTTTT. Amino acids: CAWSPLATNTGELFF.

The rearrangement links TRBV30 to TRBJ1-2; no definite D call. V shed 0 bases and J shed 0 bases, with 11 bases lying between them. Germline V gene data show CDR1 as GTSNPN and CDR2 as SVGIG (reference sequence). This CDR3 has 15 amino acids. CDR3 loop: CAWSVSALANYGYTF. The CDR3 DNA reads TGTGCCTGGAGTGTTTCAGCGTTAGCTAACTATGGCTACACCTTC.

The chain is built from TRBV5-6 and TRBJ2-7, with D possibly TRBD2 on 6 matching bases. The V gene's germline CDR1 is SGHDT and CDR2 YYEEEE. The V and J ends lost 3 bases and 3 bases respectively, with 13 bases between them. The CDR3 has 14 amino acids. As DNA, the CDR3 is TGTGCCAGCAGCTCAGGGACTCCTGTCTACGAGCAGTACTTC. It codes for CASSSGTPVYEQYF. Full variable domain (remainder filled in from reference TRBV5-6 and TRBJ2-7): DAGVTQSPTHLIKTRGQQVTLRCSPKSGHDTVSWYQQALGQGPQFIFQYYEEEERQRGNFPDRFSGHQFPNYSSELNVNALLLGDSALYLCASSSGTPVYEQYFGPGTRLTVT.

V and J are TRBV7-8 and TRBJ2-6; perhaps TRBD1 as D (6 bases). Germline loops: CDR1 SGHVS, CDR2 FQNEAQ. The CDR3 consists of 17 residues. V gave up 6 bases and J gave up 2 bases, with 17 bases separating them. The CDR3 reads CASRPAAGDAGANVLTF. The CDR3 DNA follows: TGTGCCAGCAGGCCCGCGGCAGGGGACGCTGGGGCCAACGTCCTGACTTTC.

This clone was counted a few times. V is TRBV4-3 and J is TRBJ2-4; the D gene is possibly TRBD1 (6 bases). The CDR3 extends over 16 amino acids. Germline CDR1 and CDR2: LGHNA and YSLEER. The V and J ends lost 4 bases and 0 bases respectively, with 13 bases between them. CDR3 DNA: TGCGCCAGCAGCCTTAACAGGGACCTAGCCAAAAACATTCAGTACTTC. Residues: CASSLNRDLAKNIQYF.

The genes are TRBV7-9 and TRBJ1-2; D might be TRBD1 (5 bases). This CDR3 is built from 15 residues. Germline V gene lookup returns CDR1 SEHNR and CDR2 FQNEAQ (reference sequence). Trimming removed 1 base from V and 0 bases from J, with 9 bases in between. CDR3 sequence reads: CASSLVGAANYGYTF. DNA for the CDR3: TGTGCCAGCAGCTTAGTCGGGGCAGCTAACTATGGCTACACCTTC.

This clone was observed once. V is TRBV6-5 and J is TRBJ1-6, with TRBD1 as a possible D gene (5 bases). CDR1 and CDR2 from the germline V gene are MNHEY and SVGAGI. The CDR3 covers 13 residues. Trimming removed 5 bases from V and 7 bases from J, with 9 bases in between. The CDR3 is CASSVSGNSPLHF. Written as DNA, the CDR3 is TGTGCCAGCAGTGTTTCAGGGAATTCACCCCTCCACTTT.

This chain uses TRBV30 with TRBJ2-2, with 9 nucleotides matching TRBD1. Per the germline V gene, CDR1 is GTSNPN and CDR2 is SVGIG (reference sequence). This CDR3 region has 17 residues. V lost 2 bases and J lost 4; bases outside the gene matches: 11. The CDR3 is CAWSNRDRGYPTGELFF. In DNA form, the CDR3 reads TGTGCCTGGAGTAACCGAGACAGGGGGTACCCCACCGGGGAGCTGTTTTTT.

This clone was recorded a few times. The chain recombines TRBV11-2 with TRBJ1-1; TRBD1 is a possible D gene (5 bases). V lost 3 bases, J lost 5 bases, and 16 bases lay in between. Germline V CDR1 and CDR2: SGHAT, FQNNGV. The CDR3 sequence is 15 residues long. The CDR3 loop reads CASSFLFGGGTEAFF. The CDR3 DNA sequence: TGTGCCAGCAGCTTCCTCTTTGGGGGGGGGACTGAAGCTTTCTTT.

CDR3 DNA: TGTGCCAGCAGTCCGACAGGGTCCTACGAGCAGTACTTC. Its translation: CASSPTGSYEQYF. This sequence joins TRBV25-1 and TRBJ2-7, with 7 bases fitting TRBD1. The CDR3 runs 13 residues. V was clipped by 5 bases and J by 1 base; unmatched bases: 2. CDR1 is MGHDK, CDR2 SYGVNS, per germline.